The 21 T cell receptor beta chains given below trace back to one sample, sequenced in a study of CD8+ T cells in alopecia areata (dated by TCRdb to 2016 to 2019). Libraries were built with the immunoSEQ multiplex PCR assay. RNA was extracted from all samples and reverse transcribed into cDNA, which served as template for TCR sequencing. Entries here come from immuneACCESS through TCRdb and include only in-frame sequences with V and J called. Some clones fail to appear in such tables; in the studies checked, an unresolved V gene covers under half of the shortfall, and the cause of the remainder is unknown. The sample has fewer than 250,000 clones on record, 64% of them singletons. 4% to 4.5% of the sample is in the top ten clones. The time point label on this specimen signifies: around 29 days on oral tofacitinib. The treatment or condition label for this specimen denotes: oral pan-JAK inhibitor, 5-10 mg twice daily.

This material consisted of CD4+ T cells sorted from blood, taken at week 4, from a patient treated with tofacitinib. These receptors originate from a human donor with alopecia areata.

The chain uses TRBV30 and TRBJ2-2, with D perhaps matching TRBD1 (6 bases). Looked up from germline, CDR1 is GTSNPN and CDR2 is SVGIG (reference sequence). The CDR3 extends over 12 amino acids. The V and J ends lost 5 bases and 6 bases respectively, with 10 bases between them. The CDR3: CAWGQGPGELFF. The CDR3 nucleotides are TGTGCCTGGGGGCAGGGGCCCGGGGAGCTGTTTTTT.

The V call is TRBV21-1, the J call TRBJ2-3. TRBV21-1 represents a pseudogene. This CDR3 has 15 amino acids. DNA for the CDR3: TGTGCCAGCAGCAAAGAGGCCGGTAGCACAGATACGCAGTATTTT. Its translation is CASSKEAGSTDTQYF.

About this clone itself: This CDR3 is also generated by other DNA sequences in the sample. This chain links TRBV2 with TRBJ2-3; tentatively, D is TRBD1 or TRBD2 (5 bases each). CDR1 is SNHLY, CDR2 FYNNEI, per germline. Trimming stripped 6 bases from V and 7 bases from J, with 8 bases between. The CDR3 runs 11 residues. The CDR3 bases are TGTGCCAGCAGAGAGGGGAATACGCAGTATTTT. It is translated as CASREGNTQYF.

This clone appeared once. The V and J genes are TRBV7-2 and TRBJ2-5, with TRBD1 identical over 7 bases. The CDR3 totals 14 residues. CDR1 SGHTA and CDR2 FQGNSA come from the germline V gene. With V trimmed by 5 bases and J by 2 bases, 5 bases remained unmatched. CDR3 residues: CASSRDRQQETQYF. The CDR3 DNA is TGTGCCAGCAGCCGGGACAGACAGCAAGAGACCCAGTACTTC.

DNA of the CDR3: TGTGCCAGCAGCTTAATCCCCGGGGAGCTGTTTTTT. This codes for CASSLIPGELFF. V gene TRBV5-6 combines with J gene TRBJ2-2; D is unresolved. Trimming removed 2 bases at V and 6 bases at J, with 5 bases between. This CDR3 comprises 12 residues. Germline CDR1 is SGHDT and CDR2 is YYEEEE.

Regarding this clone: Other nucleotide sequences from this sample produce the same CDR3. The chain is built from TRBV5-1 and TRBJ2-5; D perhaps matches TRBD2 (5 bases). The CDR3 is 15 residues long. Trimming cost V 4 bases and J 1 base, with 14 bases left between them. CDR1 is SGHRS and CDR2 is YFSETQ in the germline V gene. CDR3 DNA: TGCGCCAGCAGCCTCAGAGAGGGCGGCCAAGAGACCCAGTACTTC. Amino acids: CASSLREGGQETQYF.

This rearrangement joins TRBV18 to TRBJ2-7; the D is unclear. The V gene's germline CDR1 is KGHSH and CDR2 LQKENI. The CDR3 sequence is 14 residues long. The ends were cut back, 2 bases at V and 2 bases at J, with 10 bases in the middle. The CDR3 here is CASSPASVPYEQYF. For the CDR3, the DNA is TGTGCCAGCTCACCAGCCAGCGTCCCCTACGAGCAGTACTTC.

The V and J genes are TRBV27 and TRBJ1-5; D is perhaps TRBD1 (6 bases). With 0 bases removed from V and 2 bases from J, the gap between germline ends came to 8 bases. Germline CDR1 and CDR2: MNHEY and SMNVEV (reference sequence). CDR3 length equals 15 residues. For the CDR3, the DNA is TGTGCCAGCAGTTTATCTAGACAGGGCAATCAGCCCCAGCATTTT. This codes for CASSLSRQGNQPQHF.

The chain joins TRBV9 to TRBJ2-5; 16 nucleotides line up with TRBD2. Per germline, CDR1 SGDLS and CDR2 YYNGEE. This CDR3 region has 16 residues. Trimming took 7 bases from V and 5 from J; bases not matched to a gene: 8. The CDR3 DNA reads as TGTGCCAGCGGGCGTGGGACTAGCGGGGGGGCTGAGACCCAGTACTTC. Amino acids: CASGRGTSGGAETQYF. Variable domain in full (rest from reference TRBV9 and TRBJ2-5): DSGVTQTPKHLITATGQRVTLRCSPRSGDLSVYWYQQSLDQGLQFLIQYYNGEERAKGNILERFSAQQFPDLHSELNLSSLELGDSALYFCASGRGTSGGAETQYFGPGTRLLVL.

V is TRBV30 and J is TRBJ2-5; 8 bases are shared with TRBD2. Per the germline V gene, CDR1 is GTSNPN and CDR2 is SVGIG (reference sequence). The CDR3 has 13 amino acids. V dropped 4 bases and J dropped 2; count of bases not matched to a gene: 3. The CDR3 loop reads CAWTGTRQETQYF. CDR3 coding DNA: TGTGCCTGGACCGGGACTAGGCAAGAGACCCAGTACTTC.

V and J are TRBV5-6 and TRBJ1-6; D is undetermined. The CDR3 loop spans 16 amino acids. Per the germline V gene, CDR1 is SGHDT and CDR2 is YYEEEE. With 0 bases removed from V and 8 bases from J, the gap between germline ends came to 15 bases. In nucleotides, the CDR3 is TGTGCCAGCAGCTTGGCTCCGTCCCCGGTAGATTCACCCCTCCACTTT. Protein: CASSLAPSPVDSPLHF.

The chain carries TRBV2 and TRBJ1-5; D remains unclear. The germline V gene has CDR1 SNHLY and CDR2 FYNNEI. V lost 4 bases and J lost 4, with 8 bases in between. CDR3 length: 13 amino acids. CDR3 sequence: CASSVMVNQPQHF. The CDR3 nucleotides read TGTGCCAGCAGTGTTATGGTTAATCAGCCCCAGCATTTT. Complete variable domain (other parts from reference TRBV2 and TRBJ1-5): EPEVTQTPSHQVTQMGQEVILRCVPISNHLYFYWYRQILGQKVEFLVSFYNNEISEKSEIFDDQFSVERPDGSNFTLKIRSTKLEDSAMYFCASSVMVNQPQHFGDGTRLSIL.

The chain employs TRBV9 and TRBJ2-7; D gene unclear. CDR3 length equals 13 residues. Trimming left V 7 bases short and J 3 bases short, with 14 bases between. Per the germline V gene, CDR1 is SGDLS and CDR2 is YYNGEE. This CDR3 is CASSLSGDYEQYF. DNA of the CDR3: TGTGCCAGCTCTCTTAGTGGAGACTACGAGCAGTACTTC.

The chain links TRBV29-1 to TRBJ2-5; 7 nucleotides line up with TRBD1. The CDR3 runs 12 residues. The trim removed 6 bases at V and 5 bases at J, leaving 6 bases unmatched. The germline V gene encodes CDR1 SQVTM and CDR2 ANQGSEA. CDR3 loop: CSVYRGKETQYF. CDR3 bases: TGCAGCGTATACAGGGGAAAGGAGACCCAGTACTTC.

In this sample, this clone turned up once. The J gene is TRBJ2-6, the V gene TRBV18; 7 bases line up with TRBD2. The ends lost 2 bases at V and 0 bases at J; junction bases unmatched: 7. This CDR3 region has 18 residues. Germline lookup yields CDR1 KGHSH and CDR2 LQKENI. CDR3 amino acids: CASSPSEAGSSGANVLTF. CDR3 in DNA: TGTGCCAGCTCACCAAGCGAAGCGGGGAGCTCTGGGGCCAACGTCCTGACTTTC.

The V call is TRBV5-4, the J call TRBJ2-1, with D unclear. This CDR3 comprises 15 residues. Germline loops: CDR1 SGHNT, CDR2 YYREEE (reference sequence). The V end lost 2 bases, the J end lost 4 bases, and 13 bases lay between the germline ends. CDR3 amino acids: CASSLVGNLYNEQFF. In DNA form, the CDR3 reads TGTGCCAGCAGCTTAGTCGGCAACCTTTACAATGAGCAGTTCTTC. The entire variable domain, with the rest obtained from reference TRBV5-4 and TRBJ2-1, is as follows: ETGVTQSPTHLIKTRGQQVTLRCSSQSGHNTVSWYQQALGQGPQFIFQYYREEENGRGNFPPRFSGLQFPNYSSELNVNALELDDSALYLCASSLVGNLYNEQFFGPGTRLTVL.

This clone was counted a single time. DNA for the CDR3: TGCAGCGTTGGGGCCCCGAGCACAGATACGCAGTATTTT. It codes for CSVGAPSTDTQYF. The chain couples TRBV29-1 to TRBJ2-3; D uncertain. The CDR3 has 13 amino acids. Germline V lookup: CDR1 SQVTM, CDR2 ANQGSEA. The V end was cut by 4 bases, the J end by 0 bases, with 8 bases between.

CDR3 sequence (DNA): TGTGCCAGCAGCCCCGACCGCCTTTCTAACTATGGCTACACCTTC. It translates to CASSPDRLSNYGYTF. The rearrangement joins TRBV4-2 to TRBJ1-2; D unresolved. The CDR3 contains 15 residues. Between the trimmed V and J ends, which lost 4 bases and 0 bases, there was a span of 12 bases. Germline lookup yields CDR1 LGHNA and CDR2 YNFKEQ.

This clone showed up just a few times. The chain has TRBV7-9 and TRBJ1-1; D gene uncertain. The germline V and J ends were trimmed by 4 bases and 4 bases, with 10 bases remaining between them. Germline lookup yields CDR1 SEHNR and CDR2 FQNEAQ (reference sequence). The length of the CDR3 is 13 residues. CDR3 sequence: CASSSGISTEAFF. Here the CDR3 DNA reads TGTGCCAGCAGCTCGGGAATAAGCACTGAAGCTTTCTTT. Based on the CDR3 plus reference TRBV7-9 and TRBJ1-1, the full variable domain is DTGVSQNPRHKITKRGQNVTFRCDPISEHNRLYWYRQTLGQGPEFLTYFQNEAQLEKSRLLSDRFSAERPKGSFSTLEIQRTEQGDSAMYLCASSSGISTEAFFGQGTRLTVV.

This sequence joins TRBV5-1 and TRBJ2-6; 9 bases are a match to TRBD2. This CDR3 comprises 18 residues. The germline V gene encodes CDR1 SGHRS and CDR2 YFSETQ. Trimming at V came to 1 base and at J to 3 bases, leaving 8 bases not matched to a gene. The CDR3 DNA reads as TGCGCCAGCAGCTTGAGGTCTAGCGGGGCCGGTGGGGCCAACGTCCTGACTTTC. Its protein is CASSLRSSGAGGANVLTF.

V usage is TRBV27 and J usage is TRBJ1-4; D not resolved. Germline loops: CDR1 MNHEY, CDR2 SMNVEV (reference sequence). The germline V and J ends were trimmed by 5 bases and 6 bases, with 10 bases remaining between them. The CDR3 totals 13 residues. CDR3 DNA sequence: TGTGCCAGCAGTCGACGGAGGGATGAAAAACTGTTTTTT. Its translation: CASSRRRDEKLFF.